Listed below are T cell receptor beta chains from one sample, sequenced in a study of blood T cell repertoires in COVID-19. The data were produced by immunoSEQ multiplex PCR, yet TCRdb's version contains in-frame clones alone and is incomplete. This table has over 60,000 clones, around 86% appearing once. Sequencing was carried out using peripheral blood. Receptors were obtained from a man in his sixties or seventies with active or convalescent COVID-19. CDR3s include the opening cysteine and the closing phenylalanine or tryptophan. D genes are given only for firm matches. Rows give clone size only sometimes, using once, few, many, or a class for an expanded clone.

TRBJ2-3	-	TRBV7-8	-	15	TGTGCCAGCAGCTCTGGGATGGGAGCCGCAGATACGCAGTATTTT	CASSSGMGAADTQYF
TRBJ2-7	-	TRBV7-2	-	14	TGTGCCAGCAGCAGAGAGACAGTCTCCTACGAGCAGTACTTC	CASSRETVSYEQYF
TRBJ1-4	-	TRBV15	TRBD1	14	TGTGCCACCGGGCCCAGGGGGCGTCCTGAAAAACTGTTTTTT	CATGPRGRPEKLFF
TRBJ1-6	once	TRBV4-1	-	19	TGCGCCAGCAGCCAAGGGGGCGTTTGGGCGAACTCCGATAATTCACCCCTCCACTTT	CASSQGGVWANSDNSPLHF
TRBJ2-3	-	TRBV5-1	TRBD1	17	TGCGCCAGCAGCTTCTGGACAGGGGGCCTTAGCACAGATACGCAGTATTTT	CASSFWTGGLSTDTQYF
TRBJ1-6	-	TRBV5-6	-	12	TGTGCCAGCAGCTTGGCGTATTCACCCCTCCACTTT	CASSLAYSPLHF
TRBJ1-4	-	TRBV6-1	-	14	TGTGCCAGCAGTGAGGGGGGGGCGCATGAAAAACTGTTTTTT	CASSEGGAHEKLFF
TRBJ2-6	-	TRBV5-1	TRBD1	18	TGCGCCAGCAGAATTTTGGACAGGGGCCACTCTGGGGCCAACGTCCTGACTTTC	CASRILDRGHSGANVLTF
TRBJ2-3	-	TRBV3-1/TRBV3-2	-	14	TGTGCCAGCAGCCAAGGGACTAGCACAGATACGCAGTATTTT	CASSQGTSTDTQYF
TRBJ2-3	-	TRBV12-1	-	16	TGTGCCAGCAGCTTTAGTTGCGGGCCTTGCACAGATACGCAGTATTTT	CASSFSCGPCTDTQYF
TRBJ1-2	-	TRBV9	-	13	TGTGCCAGCAGCGCTGGCTTGGGAGGCGGCTACACCTTC	CASSAGLGGGYTF
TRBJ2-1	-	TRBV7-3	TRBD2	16	TGTGCCAGCAGCTCAAGGGAGGGAAGGGCCTACAATGAGCAGTTCTTC	CASSSREGRAYNEQFF
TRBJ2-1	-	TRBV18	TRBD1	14	TGTGCCAGCTCAGGACAGGGGGCCGGCAATGAGCAGTTCTTC	CASSGQGAGNEQFF
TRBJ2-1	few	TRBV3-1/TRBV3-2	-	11	TGTGCCAGCAGCCAAGGGGGGGGCCAATTCTTC	CASSQGGGQFF
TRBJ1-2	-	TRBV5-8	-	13	TGTGCCAGCACCCCGCCGCCGCGTTATGGCTACACCTTC	CASTPPPRYGYTF
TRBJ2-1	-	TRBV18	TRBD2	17	TGTGCCAGCTCACCTAGCGGGAGGGCCGGTTCCTACAATGAGCAGTTCTTC	CASSPSGRAGSYNEQFF
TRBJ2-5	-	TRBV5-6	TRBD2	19	TGTGCCAGCAGCGCTGGGGGGGTTCGGCGGGAGGGCGGGCAAGAGACCCAGTACTTC	CASSAGGVRREGGQETQYF
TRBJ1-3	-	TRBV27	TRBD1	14	TGTGCCAGCAGTACCGGGACAGCTGGAAACACCATATATTTT	CASSTGTAGNTIYF
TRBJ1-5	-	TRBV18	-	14	TGTGCCAGCTCCCGCGGTTCGGGCAATCAGCCCCAGCATTTT	CASSRGSGNQPQHF
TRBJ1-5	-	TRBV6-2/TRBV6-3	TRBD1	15	TGTGCCAGCAGTTACACGGGACAGGGAAATCAGCCCCAGCATTTT	CASSYTGQGNQPQHF
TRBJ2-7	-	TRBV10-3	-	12	TGTGCCATCAGTGGGCCCTCCTACGAGCAGTACTTC	CAISGPSYEQYF
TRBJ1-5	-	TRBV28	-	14	TGTGCCAGCAGTTTATTTGGGCCAAACCAGCCCCAGCATTTT	CASSLFGPNQPQHF
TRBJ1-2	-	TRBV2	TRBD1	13	TGTGCCAGCAGAGGGGGGACAGGGGATGGCTACACCTTC	CASRGGTGDGYTF
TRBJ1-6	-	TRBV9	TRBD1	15	TGTGCCAGCAGCGCGACAGGGGCATTAGGATCACCCCTCCACTTT	CASSATGALGSPLHF
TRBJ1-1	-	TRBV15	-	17	TGTGCCACCAGCAGCCCGTTAACCCCCAGGGGAAACACTGAAGCTTTCTTT	CATSSPLTPRGNTEAFF
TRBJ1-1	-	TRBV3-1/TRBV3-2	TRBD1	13	TGTGCCAGCGCGGGACAGGTGAACACTGAAGCTTTCTTT	CASAGQVNTEAFF
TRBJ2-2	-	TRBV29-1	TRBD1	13	TGCAGCACCCGGACAGGGTACACCGGGGAGCTGTTTTTT	CSTRTGYTGELFF
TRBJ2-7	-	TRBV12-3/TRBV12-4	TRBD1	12	TGTGCCAGCAGTCGGGACAGTGGGGAGCAGTACTTC	CASSRDSGEQYF
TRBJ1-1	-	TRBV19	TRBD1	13	TGTGCCAGTAGTATAGAGACAGGGGCTGAAGCTTTCTTT	CASSIETGAEAFF
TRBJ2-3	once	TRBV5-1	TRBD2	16	TGCGCCAGCAGCTTCGCCCCGACTAGCGGGAATAATACGCAGTATTTT	CASSFAPTSGNNTQYF
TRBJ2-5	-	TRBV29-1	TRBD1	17	TGCAGCGTGGCGAGGGGGACAGGGGGCAGGAGTGGAGAGACCCAGTACTTC	CSVARGTGGRSGETQYF